These T cell receptor beta chains were read from a single sample in a study of shared clonotypes between healthy human individuals. Measured with immunoSEQ multiplex PCR; TCRdb has only the in-frame clones, and not every one. The sample has 1.6 million or so clones; approximately 98.5% are singletons. Sequenced input: naive CD4+ T cells sorted from blood. These receptors all stem from a man aged 25-45 years in good health. CDR3s include the opening cysteine and the closing phenylalanine or tryptophan. The D gene is left open where the match is weak. Clone size appears in some rows only: once, few, many, or a class for an expanded clone.

clone size,CDR3 length,D gene,V gene,J gene,CDR3 protein,CDR3 DNA
.,14,.,TRBV25-1,TRBJ2-7,CASSYLRGTDEQYF,TGTGCCAGCAGCTACTTAAGGGGAACGGACGAGCAGTACTTC
.,13,.,TRBV5-4,TRBJ2-7,CASSERVGYEQYF,TGTGCCAGCAGCGAAAGGGTTGGCTACGAGCAGTACTTC
.,13,TRBD2,TRBV14,TRBJ2-1,CASSLLLAGVAIF,TGTGCCAGCAGCCTTTTACTAGCGGGAGTGGCGATCTTC
.,15,.,TRBV25-1,TRBJ2-5,CASSEFGSGFGTQYF,TGTGCCAGCAGTGAATTCGGGTCGGGCTTTGGGACCCAGTACTTC
once,15,TRBD2,TRBV7-2,TRBJ2-7,CASSYGLAGPYEQYF,TGTGCCAGCAGCTACGGCCTAGCGGGTCCCTACGAGCAGTACTTC
.,13,.,TRBV30,TRBJ2-7,CAWSVGHVYEQYF,TGTGCCTGGAGTGTGGGACACGTCTACGAGCAGTACTTC
.,13,.,TRBV7-8,TRBJ2-5,CASTHRLGETQYF,TGTGCCAGCACCCACCGACTCGGAGAGACCCAGTACTTC
.,15,.,TRBV6-6,TRBJ2-7,CASSYPGGTATEQYF,TGTGCCAGCAGTTACCCGGGGGGGACAGCTACCGAGCAGTACTTC
.,13,TRBD1,TRBV6-6,TRBJ1-5,CASRGQPNQPQHF,TGTGCCAGCAGGGGACAGCCCAATCAGCCCCAGCATTTT
.,15,.,TRBV7-9,TRBJ1-4,CASSLSGQDNEKLFF,TGTGCCAGCAGCTTAAGCGGCCAAGATAATGAAAAACTGTTTTTT
.,16,.,TRBV29-1,TRBJ2-7,CSEGSQGVAASYEQYF,TGCAGCGAAGGTTCCCAGGGTGTAGCGGCGTCCTACGAGCAGTACTTC
.,14,TRBD2,TRBV9,TRBJ2-1,CASSLAGDLGEQFF,TGTGCCAGCAGCTTAGCGGGAGACTTGGGTGAGCAGTTCTTC
.,15,.,TRBV5-1,TRBJ2-1,CASSLGGGSYNEQFF,TGCGCCAGCAGCTTGGGGGGCGGCTCCTACAATGAGCAGTTCTTC
.,15,.,TRBV5-1,TRBJ2-3,CASSLWRVSTDTQYF,TGCGCCAGCAGCTTGTGGAGGGTCTCCACAGATACGCAGTATTTT
.,14,.,TRBV5-4,TRBJ2-1,CVFMEPSGYNEQFF,TGTGTCTTTATGGAGCCCTCAGGATACAATGAGCAGTTCTTC
.,13,TRBD1,TRBV9,TRBJ2-7,CASSGTGVGEQYF,TGTGCCAGCAGCGGGACAGGGGTCGGCGAGCAGTACTTC
.,11,.,TRBV18,TRBJ2-7,CASSDLSEQYF,TGTGCCAGCTCAGACTTAAGCGAGCAGTACTTC
.,14,TRBD1,TRBV29-1,TRBJ2-3,CSGGQGASTDTQYF,TGCAGCGGGGGACAGGGTGCTAGCACAGATACGCAGTATTTT
.,13,.,TRBV5-1,TRBJ2-7,CASSLGGTYEQYF,TGCGCCAGCAGCTTGGGCGGGACCTACGAGCAGTACTTC
.,14,TRBD2,TRBV27,TRBJ2-5,CASSSSGSPETQYF,TGTGCCAGCAGTTCTAGCGGGAGTCCAGAGACCCAGTACTTC
.,13,.,TRBV7-9,TRBJ1-1,CASSLDPSAEAFF,TGTGCCAGCAGCTTAGACCCGAGCGCTGAAGCTTTCTTT
.,11,TRBD1,TRBV20-1,TRBJ2-2,CSATQGGELFF,TGCAGTGCCACACAGGGGGGGGAGCTGTTTTTT
.,12,.,TRBV19,TRBJ1-5,CASSGSPRPQHF,TGTGCCAGTAGCGGCAGTCCCAGGCCCCAGCATTTT
.,15,TRBD1,TRBV9,TRBJ1-2,CASSVGAGGDYGYTF,TGTGCCAGCAGCGTAGGAGCAGGGGGAGACTATGGCTACACCTTC
.,12,.,TRBV7-2,TRBJ1-2,CASSLGHYGYTF,TGTGCCAGCAGCTTAGGCCACTATGGCTACACCTTC
once,17,TRBD1,TRBV7-9,TRBJ2-3,CASSLGVDRSLTDTQYF,TGTGCCAGCAGCTTAGGGGTGGACAGGTCGCTCACAGATACGCAGTATTTT
.,15,TRBD1,TRBV19,TRBJ1-5,CASRSRDRGGQPQHF,TGTGCCAGTAGGTCCCGGGACAGGGGCGGTCAGCCCCAGCATTTT
.,16,.,TRBV6-6,TRBJ1-4,CASSYAPQATNEKLFF,TGTGCCAGCAGTTACGCCCCACAAGCAACTAATGAAAAACTGTTTTTT
.,16,TRBD2,TRBV19,TRBJ2-3,CASSTLTSGSQDTQYF,TGTGCCAGTAGTACCTTGACTAGCGGGAGCCAAGATACGCAGTATTTT
.,14,.,TRBV6-5,TRBJ2-7,CASSFSDRSYEQYF,TGTGCCAGCAGCTTTTCGGACCGCTCCTACGAGCAGTACTTC
.,14,.,TRBV10-1,TRBJ2-3,CASSSVTSTDTQYF,TGCGCCAGCAGTTCGGTGACAAGCACAGATACGCAGTATTTT
.,16,TRBD1,TRBV15,TRBJ1-4,CATSRDRTGISEKLFF,TGTGCCACCAGCAGAGATCGGACAGGGATAAGTGAAAAACTGTTTTTT
.,14,.,TRBV27,TRBJ1-2,CASSSLGGAYGYTF,TGTGCCAGCAGTTCCCTCGGGGGGGCCTATGGCTACACCTTC